This entry lists 28 T cell receptor beta chains sequenced from one sample in a study of T cell repertoires in cytomegalovirus infection. Their cognate antigens are unknown. Each CDR3 protein gets one entry after TCRdb re-called the reads with MiXCR. The data show some 800,000 distinct CDR3 sequences, with 29% seen just once and around 14% held by the top ten. Source: cultured CD8+ T cells from PBMCs, taken from culture after CMV antigen stimulation. The origin of the receptors is a human donor in good health (CMV status not recorded). Some clones in this sample may be carry-over from other donors' samples.

Written as DNA, the CDR3 is TGTGCCAGCAGCTCCCACAGGGGGGTTGAGCAGTTCTTC. Translated: CASSSHRGVEQFF. The chain employs TRBV14 and TRBJ2-1; TRBD1 agrees at 8 bases. Per germline, CDR1 SGHDN and CDR2 FVKESK. V dropped 5 bases and J dropped 9; count of bases not matched to a gene: 6. This CDR3 is built from 13 residues.

Here the CDR3 DNA reads TGTGCCAGCAGCTCAAAGTTGGGTCTAGCGGGGTATAACAATGAGCAGTTCTTC. Residues: CASSSKLGLAGYNNEQFF. This rearrangement joins TRBV13 to TRBJ2-1; 9 bases are a match to TRBD2. The junction had 15 bases not matched to a gene; V was cut back by 4 bases and J by 5 bases. The length of the CDR3 is 18 residues. Germline V CDR1 and CDR2: PRHDT, FYEKMQ (reference sequence).

V usage is TRBV6-5 and J usage is TRBJ2-7; weak D call: TRBD2 (6 bases). Trimming shortened V by 7 bases and J by 5 bases, and 18 bases separated the two germline ends. Germline V gene data show CDR1 as MNHEY and CDR2 as SVGAGI. This CDR3 has 14 residues. The CDR3 is CASTHGAGIHEQYF. CDR3 sequence (DNA): TGTGCCAGCACCCACGGGGCGGGGATCCACGAGCAGTACTTC.

V gene TRBV11-3 combines with J gene TRBJ1-5; D not resolved. The V gene lost 3 bases and the J gene lost 4 bases, with 10 bases spanning the gap. The CDR3 spans 14 residues. Germline values: CDR1 SGHNT, CDR2 YENEEA. The CDR3 region has the DNA TGTGCCAGCAGCTTGGTCATGATGAATCAGCCCCAGCATTTT. It translates to CASSLVMMNQPQHF.

This chain uses TRBV12-3 or TRBV12-4 with TRBJ1-3; a weak D match, TRBD1 (5 bases). Trimming stripped 4 bases from V and 0 bases from J, with 13 bases between. This CDR3 is built from 16 residues. CDR3 in amino acids: CASSSPGRSSGNTIYF. The CDR3 DNA sequence: TGTGCCAGCAGTTCACCGGGACGGTCCTCTGGAAACACCATATATTTT.

The chain has TRBV4-3 and TRBJ1-5; D remains unclear. This CDR3 is built from 14 residues. CDR1 and CDR2 (germline): LGHNA, YSLEER. Trimming pared 0 bases from V and 3 bases from J, leaving 6 bases between. The CDR3 here is CASSQERFNQPQHF. CDR3 sequence (DNA): TGCGCCAGCAGCCAAGAACGGTTCAATCAGCCCCAGCATTTT.

CDR3 DNA sequence: TGTGCCAGCACCGAAGGACAGGGTAGCTATGGCTACACCTTC. Encoded protein: CASTEGQGSYGYTF. The chain joins TRBV6-1 to TRBJ1-2, with 8 bases identical to TRBD1. There are 14 residues in the CDR3. Germline CDR1 reads MNHNS; CDR2 reads SASEGT. The trim removed 7 bases at V and 4 bases at J, leaving 8 bases unmatched.

The V and J genes are TRBV15 and TRBJ2-2; 11 bases are a match to TRBD1. CDR3 length: 15 residues. CDR1 and CDR2 (germline): LNHNV, YYDKDF (reference sequence). V shed 3 bases, J shed 6 bases, and the junction held 3 bases outside the gene matches. CDR3 protein: CATSRDRGQAGELFF. CDR3 sequence (DNA): TGTGCCACCAGCAGGGACAGGGGGCAGGCCGGGGAGCTGTTTTTT.

This clonotype was recorded at least ten times. The rearrangement links TRBV7-8 to TRBJ2-7; 15 bases match TRBD2. In germline, CDR1 is SGHVS, CDR2 FQNEAQ. V lost 4 bases to trimming and J lost 0 bases; unmatched junction nucleotides: 7. The CDR3 is made up of 18 amino acids. The CDR3 sequence is CASSYGTSGGPRSYEQYF. For the CDR3, the DNA is TGTGCCAGCAGCTACGGGACTAGCGGGGGGCCGCGCTCCTACGAGCAGTACTTC.

V is TRBV29-1 and J is TRBJ2-1; 8 positions match TRBD1. CDR1 SQVTM and CDR2 ANQGSEA come from the germline V gene. Losses at the gene ends were 6 bases for V and 7 bases for J; bases not matched to a gene: 2. There are 11 residues in the CDR3. CDR3 nucleotides: TGCAGCGTAAGACAGGGGAATGAGCAGTTCTTC. Protein product: CSVRQGNEQFF.

In DNA form, the CDR3 reads TGTGCCAGCAGCTTAGACGCCCCGCTAGGGACTAGCGGGGGTGGAGATACGCAGTATTTT. It specifies CASSLDAPLGTSGGGDTQYF. This sequence joins TRBV7-6 and TRBJ2-3, with 14 bases identical to TRBD2. The CDR3 is 20 amino acids. The trim removed 1 base at V and 5 bases at J, leaving 14 bases unmatched. Germline V lookup: CDR1 SGHVS, CDR2 FNYEAQ. The variable domain in full, with the rest retrieved from reference TRBV7-6 and TRBJ2-3, is GAGVSQSPRYKVTKRGQDVALRCDPISGHVSLYWYRQALGQGPEFLTYFNYEAQQDKSGLPNDRFSAERPEGSISTLTIQRTEQRDSAMYRCASSLDAPLGTSGGGDTQYFGPGTRLTVL.

V usage is TRBV7-9 and J usage is TRBJ1-2; TRBD1 is a possible D gene (6 bases). V lost 5 bases and J 9 bases, leaving 19 bases between the germline ends. This CDR3 region has 14 residues. From germline, CDR1 is SEHNR and CDR2 FQNEAQ (reference sequence). The CDR3 reads CASSPPGTNRRYTF. CDR3 nucleotides: TGTGCCAGCAGCCCACCCGGGACAAATAGGCGCTACACCTTC. Supplemented by reference TRBV7-9 and TRBJ1-2, the full variable domain reads DTGVSQNPRHKITKRGQNVTFRCDPISEHNRLYWYRQTLGQGPEFLTYFQNEAQLEKSRLLSDRFSAERPKGSFSTLEIQRTEQGDSAMYLCASSPPGTNRRYTFGSGTRLTVV.

The CDR3 DNA sequence: TGTGCCAGCAGTTTGGGACTAAATACGCAGTATTTT. Amino acid sequence: CASSLGLNTQYF. V gene TRBV12-3 or TRBV12-4 combines with J gene TRBJ2-3; TRBD2 matches 7 bases. The CDR3 runs 12 residues. With 3 bases clipped from V and 7 bases from J, the junction kept 1 base outside the gene matches.

This clonotype was picked up many times. The gene calls are TRBV12-5 and TRBJ1-2; D call uncertain. The CDR3 is made up of 12 amino acids. Germline values: CDR1 LGHNT, CDR2 FRNRAP. Trimming shortened V by 2 bases and J by 7 bases, and 8 bases separated the two germline ends. CDR3 nucleotide sequence: TGTGCTAGTGGTTTGTCCAATCTTGGCTACACCTTC. Protein: CASGLSNLGYTF.

This clonotype was recorded once. The chain links TRBV18 to TRBJ1-2; 7 nucleotides line up with TRBD1. CDR1 and CDR2 from the germline V gene are KGHSH and LQKENI. This CDR3 region has 16 residues. V shed 4 bases, J shed 4 bases, and the junction held 12 bases outside the gene matches. The CDR3, as DNA: TGTGCCAGCTCACTCCGGGACAGAGACCAAATCTATGGCTACACCTTC. Translating it yields CASSLRDRDQIYGYTF.

This sequence joins TRBV19 and TRBJ1-1, with unresolved D. This CDR3 region has 13 residues. V was cut by 5 bases and J by 5 bases, with 12 bases left in between. From germline, CDR1 is LNHDA and CDR2 SQIVND (reference sequence). For the CDR3, the DNA is TGTGCCAGTAGTTCCATTCCCGGGACTGAAGCTTTCTTT. Translating it yields CASSSIPGTEAFF.

This clonotype was counted a few times. This chain links TRBV5-1 with TRBJ2-3; the D gene is possibly TRBD2 (7 bases). The CDR3 contains 16 residues. V lost 2 bases to trimming and J lost 0 bases, with 13 bases between them. Germline V lookup: CDR1 SGHRS, CDR2 YFSETQ. CDR3: CASSFSRGGSTDTQYF. Written as DNA, the CDR3 is TGCGCCAGCAGCTTTTCTCGCGGGGGCAGCACAGATACGCAGTATTTT.

Many counts were recorded for this clonotype. V usage is TRBV7-9 and J usage is TRBJ2-1; unclear D gene. The germline V gene has CDR1 SEHNR and CDR2 FQNEAQ (reference sequence). V lost 1 base and J 4 bases, leaving 11 bases between the germline ends. The CDR3 runs 15 residues. CDR3 sequence (DNA): TGTGCCAGCAGCTTAGGGGCTTTACCATACAATGAGCAGTTCTTC. Encoded protein: CASSLGALPYNEQFF.

The CDR3, as DNA: TGTGCCAGCAGTTCACAGCCTTGGGAGCAGTACGTC. Encoded protein: CASSSQPWEQYV. This rearrangement joins TRBV12-3 or TRBV12-4 to TRBJ2-7; D remains ambiguous. With 4 bases removed from V and 7 bases from J, the gap between germline ends came to 11 bases. CDR3 length equals 12 residues.

The table lists this clonotype with many counts. In nucleotides, the CDR3 is TGTGCCAGCAGTTTATCGGGGCCCGGAATACAAGCTTTCTTT. Protein: CASSLSGPGIQAFF. The chain recombines TRBV27 with TRBJ1-1, with D perhaps matching TRBD1 (5 bases). This CDR3 is 14 amino acids long. CDR1 and CDR2 from the germline V gene are MNHEY and SMNVEV (reference sequence). Deletions cut 0 bases from V and 9 bases from J, with 14 bases between.

This chain links TRBV20-1 with TRBJ1-2; D is perhaps TRBD1 (5 bases). Trimming cost V 6 bases and J 7 bases, with 15 bases left between them. This CDR3 spans 12 amino acids. The germline gives CDR1 DFQATT, CDR2 SNEGSKA (reference sequence). The CDR3 sequence: CSALARVTGYTF. Here the CDR3 DNA reads TGCAGTGCCCTAGCCAGGGTAACTGGCTACACCTTC.

The rearrangement uses TRBV7-3 and TRBJ1-1, with TRBD1 matching over 12 bases. This CDR3 is built from 16 residues. J lost 3 bases, V lost 5 bases, and 7 bases had no gene match. Looked up from germline, CDR1 is SGHTA and CDR2 is FQGTGA. CDR3 sequence: CASSDRDRGLDTEAFF. The CDR3 coding sequence is TGTGCCAGCAGCGACCGGGACAGGGGGCTTGACACTGAAGCTTTCTTT.

This chain links TRBV5-8 with TRBJ2-3; 7 bases are a match to TRBD1. The CDR3 runs to 15 residues. The germline gives CDR1 SGHTS, CDR2 YDEGEE. Trimming took 0 bases from V and 5 from J; bases not matched to a gene: 6. CDR3 residues: CASSLEQGRRDTQYF. DNA for the CDR3: TGTGCCAGCAGCTTGGAACAGGGGCGGAGAGATACGCAGTATTTT.

This clonotype was seen just once. The chain recombines TRBV6-5 with TRBJ1-2; perhaps TRBD1 as D (5 bases). The CDR3 length is 13 residues. Germline V gene lookup returns CDR1 MNHEY and CDR2 SVGAGI. Trimming cost V 7 bases and J 8 bases, with 17 bases left between them. This CDR3 reads CASTPGPGWGYTF. CDR3 in DNA: TGTGCCAGCACCCCGGGACCAGGATGGGGCTACACCTTC.

J is TRBJ1-2 and V is TRBV12-5; the D gene is possibly TRBD1 (6 bases). Per the germline V gene, CDR1 is LGHNT and CDR2 is FRNRAP. Trimming stripped 1 base from V and 0 bases from J, with 15 bases between. There are 17 residues in the CDR3. The CDR3 bases are TGTGCTAGTGGTTTGGGACCAAGACAGGAAGCTAACTATGGCTACACCTTC. This encodes CASGLGPRQEANYGYTF. The full variable domain, its missing parts supplied by reference TRBV12-5 and TRBJ1-2, is DARVTQTPRHKVTEMGQEVTMRCQPILGHNTVFWYRQTMMQGLELLAYFRNRAPLDDSGMPKDRFSAEMPDATLATLKIQPSEPRDSAVYFCASGLGPRQEANYGYTFGSGTRLTVV.

This clonotype has ten or more counts. For the CDR3, the DNA is TGTGCCAGCAGCTTAGTGTCGGCAGGGAATCAGCCCCAGCATTTT. Translating it yields CASSLVSAGNQPQHF. V is TRBV7-2 and J is TRBJ1-5, with D possibly matching TRBD1 (5 bases). The V and J ends lost 1 base and 4 bases respectively, with 11 bases between them. The germline CDR1 and CDR2 sequences are SGHTA and FQGNSA. This CDR3 has 15 residues.

This sequence joins TRBV7-6 and TRBJ2-1, with D unresolved. The CDR3 length is 12 residues. CDR1 and CDR2 from the germline V gene are SGHVS and FNYEAQ. The V and J ends lost 4 bases and 6 bases respectively, with 7 bases between them. In DNA form, the CDR3 reads TGTGCCAGCAGCTGGAGTATCAATGAGCAGTTCTTC. Translating it yields CASSWSINEQFF.

The chain employs TRBV2 and TRBJ1-4; possibly TRBD1 for D (5 bases). The germline V and J ends were trimmed by 1 base and 8 bases, with 8 bases remaining between them. The germline V gene has CDR1 SNHLY and CDR2 FYNNEI. CDR3 length: 13 residues. CDR3 amino acids: CASSEGEGEKLFF. The CDR3 DNA reads TGTGCCAGCAGTGAAGGGGAGGGGGAAAAACTGTTTTTT.